The 15 T cell receptor beta chains in this list originate from one sample, sequenced in a study of T cell changes during pregnancy in multiple sclerosis. Some clones are missing from TCRdb's copy, which holds only in-frame ones; the method was immunoSEQ multiplex PCR. The data show almost 35,000 clones, 90% seen once. The input for sequencing was CD8+ T cells from peripheral blood mononuclear cells, taken in the first trimester of pregnancy. These receptors were taken from a female donor with multiple sclerosis, enrolled in a pregnancy study.

V and J are TRBV27 and TRBJ1-1; a possible D gene is TRBD1 (6 bases). V lost 5 bases and J 0 bases, leaving 10 bases between the germline ends. CDR3 length: 14 residues. Germline values: CDR1 MNHEY, CDR2 SMNVEV (reference sequence). Here the CDR3 DNA reads TGTGCCAGCAGTATCAACAGGGTGAACACTGAAGCTTTCTTT. It translates to CASSINRVNTEAFF.

This chain links TRBV27 with TRBJ2-7, with D perhaps matching TRBD1 (6 bases). The length of the CDR3 is 13 residues. V was trimmed by 3 bases and J by 7 bases, leaving 13 bases between them. The germline gives CDR1 MNHEY, CDR2 SMNVEV (reference sequence). This chain's CDR3 is CASSFSLQGEQYF. The CDR3, as DNA: TGTGCCAGCAGTTTTTCACTCCAGGGGGAGCAGTACTTC.

Here the CDR3 reads CASSLEPSDQETQYF. As DNA, the CDR3 is TGTGCCAGCAGCTTAGAGCCTAGCGACCAAGAGACCCAGTACTTC. The chain has TRBV13 and TRBJ2-5; the D gene is possibly TRBD2 (6 bases). CDR1 and CDR2 from the germline V gene are PRHDT and FYEKMQ (reference sequence). V lost 1 base, J lost 0 bases, and 9 bases lay in between. The CDR3 has 15 residues.

The chain combines TRBV30 with TRBJ2-1; 7 bases align to TRBD1. This CDR3 spans 14 amino acids. Trimming took 1 base from V and 6 from J; bases not matched to a gene: 6. CDR1 and CDR2 (germline): GTSNPN, SVGIG (reference sequence). CDR3 loop: CAWSGQGVGNEQFF. In DNA form, the CDR3 reads TGTGCCTGGAGTGGACAGGGAGTGGGCAATGAGCAGTTCTTC.

This chain uses TRBV28 with TRBJ2-6; 9 bases are a match to TRBD2. Germline lookup yields CDR1 MDHEN and CDR2 SYDVKM. The CDR3 runs to 14 residues. With V trimmed by 11 bases and J by 0 bases, 2 bases remained unmatched. CDR3 amino acids: CAAGGLSGANVLTF. The CDR3 DNA sequence: TGTGCCGCGGGGGGGCTCTCTGGGGCCAACGTCCTGACTTTC. Based on the CDR3 plus reference TRBV28 and TRBJ2-6, the full variable domain is DVKVTQSSRYLVKRTGEKVFLECVQDMDHENMFWYRQDPGLGLRLIYFSYDVKMKEKGDIPEGYSVSREKKERFSLILESASTNQTSMYLCAAGGLSGANVLTFGAGSRLTVL.

J is TRBJ2-7 and V is TRBV7-3; maybe TRBD1 (7 bases). The CDR3 consists of 16 residues. Trimming removed 5 bases from V and 2 bases from J, with 19 bases in between. The germline CDR1 and CDR2 sequences are SGHTA and FQGTGA. This CDR3 reads CASSPPRGRPAYEQYF. In nucleotides, the CDR3 is TGTGCCAGCAGCCCCCCCAGGGGGAGGCCGGCCTACGAGCAGTACTTC.

The chain carries TRBV5-8 and TRBJ2-1, with 9 bases aligning to TRBD2. Germline values: CDR1 SGHTS, CDR2 YDEGEE. CDR3 length: 15 amino acids. Trimming removed 4 bases from V and 6 bases from J; junction bases left unmatched: 8. The CDR3 sequence: CASSPGTSLSNEQFF. The CDR3 nucleotides read TGTGCCAGCAGCCCCGGGACTAGCTTATCCAATGAGCAGTTCTTC.

The V call is TRBV7-9, the J call TRBJ2-3; 7 bases agree with TRBD2. The CDR3 is 15 residues long. The V and J ends lost 1 base and 4 bases, in that order; junction bases with no gene match: 5. Germline values: CDR1 SEHNR, CDR2 FQNEAQ (reference sequence). The CDR3 here is CASSLGGLGADTQYF. The CDR3 region has the DNA TGTGCCAGCAGCTTAGGAGGACTAGGGGCAGATACGCAGTATTTT.

The chain combines TRBV10-3 with TRBJ2-7, with a weak D call TRBD2 (6 bases). CDR3 length: 13 amino acids. Trimming cost V 7 bases and J 1 base, with 11 bases left between them. Per germline, CDR1 ENHRY and CDR2 SYGVKD. For the CDR3, the DNA is TGTGCCATCAACCCGGGACTGTCCTACGAGCAGTACTTC. This gives the protein CAINPGLSYEQYF.

The chain couples TRBV28 to TRBJ2-1; D uncertain. Germline CDR1 MDHEN, CDR2 SYDVKM. Trimming took 2 bases from V and 8 from J, leaving 10 bases between them. The CDR3 has 13 amino acids. The CDR3 DNA reads as TGTGCCAGCAGTTTAAGCTCCGACTATGAGCAGTTCTTC. Its protein product is CASSLSSDYEQFF.

The rearrangement links TRBV19 to TRBJ2-1; 11 bases agree with TRBD2. This CDR3 has 17 residues. Germline loops: CDR1 LNHDA, CDR2 SQIVND (reference sequence). J lost 6 bases, V lost 4 bases, and 11 bases had no gene match. The CDR3 reads CASSTFVGLAGGNEQFF. In DNA, the CDR3 is TGTGCCAGTAGTACATTCGTCGGGCTAGCGGGGGGCAATGAGCAGTTCTTC.

The chain links TRBV30 to TRBJ2-1; the match to TRBD1 covers 8 bases. The CDR3 length is 17 residues. The ends lost 3 bases at V and 2 bases at J; junction bases unmatched: 12. Germline V gene sequence: CDR1 GTSNPN, CDR2 SVGIG (reference sequence). CDR3 region: CAWSPTTGGATYNEQFF. The CDR3 DNA sequence: TGTGCCTGGAGCCCAACAACAGGGGGTGCAACCTACAATGAGCAGTTCTTC.

This chain connects TRBV19 to TRBJ2-1; 8 bases fit TRBD2. The CDR3 sequence is 15 residues long. Germline V gene sequence: CDR1 LNHDA, CDR2 SQIVND (reference sequence). Trimming cost V 6 bases and J 3 bases; bases outside gene matches: 7. CDR3 residues: CASSPSGSGYNEQFF. For the CDR3, the DNA is TGTGCCAGTAGCCCAAGCGGGAGTGGCTACAATGAGCAGTTCTTC.

This chain connects TRBV19 to TRBJ1-1; TRBD1 might be the D (5 bases). The CDR3 is made up of 17 amino acids. Germline CDR1 reads LNHDA; CDR2 reads SQIVND (reference sequence). Trimming took 5 bases from V and 1 from J, leaving 20 bases between them. CDR3 DNA sequence: TGTGCCAGTAGTGGAGGGGAAGTCAGGACGCCGAACACTGAAGCTTTCTTT. Protein sequence: CASSGGEVRTPNTEAFF.

This clone turned up a few times. This sequence joins TRBV6-1 and TRBJ2-1; D not certain. Germline V lookup: CDR1 MNHNS, CDR2 SASEGT. V was trimmed by 0 bases and J by 4 bases, leaving 4 bases between them. The CDR3 length is 13 residues. The CDR3: CASSEASYNEQFF. CDR3 DNA sequence: TGTGCCAGCAGTGAAGCGAGTTACAATGAGCAGTTCTTC.